The 26 T cell receptor beta chains below were found in one sample sequenced in a study of shared clonotypes between healthy human individuals. Libraries were prepared by immunoSEQ multiplex PCR; TCRdb keeps only in-frame clonotypes and omits some of them. This table holds some 500,000 clones, 90% to 96% found once. Sequenced sample: naive CD4+ T cells sorted from blood. Subset specified: CD45RA+ positively selected. The source of these receptors is a woman younger than 45 in good health.

The V and J genes are TRBV28 and TRBJ1-3; 7 bases are shared with TRBD1. Trimming took 8 bases from V and 7 from J; bases not matched to a gene: 14. CDR3 length equals 15 residues. Germline CDR1 MDHEN, CDR2 SYDVKM. The CDR3 DNA follows: TGTGCCAGCCGAACTCACAGGGGTAAGGGGAACACCATATATTTT. This translates into CASRTHRGKGNTIYF. Full variable domain (remainder filled in from reference TRBV28 and TRBJ1-3): DVKVTQSSRYLVKRTGEKVFLECVQDMDHENMFWYRQDPGLGLRLIYFSYDVKMKEKGDIPEGYSVSREKKERFSLILESASTNQTSMYLCASRTHRGKGNTIYFGEGSWLTVV.

The rearrangement joins TRBV2 to TRBJ2-5, with D perhaps TRBD1 or TRBD2 (5 bases each). V lost 6 bases, J lost 13 bases, and 15 bases lay in between. CDR3 length: 11 amino acids. The germline V gene encodes CDR1 SNHLY and CDR2 FYNNEI. CDR3 nucleotides: TGTGCCAGCAGCCGTGACAGCGGTGGGTACTTC. This codes for CASSRDSGGYF.

This clone was observed a single time. CDR3 amino acids: CSVEGPMGYNEQFF. CDR3 bases: TGCAGCGTTGAGGGGCCCATGGGTTACAATGAGCAGTTCTTC. The chain is built from TRBV29-1 and TRBJ2-1, with a possible D match to TRBD1 (5 bases). V lost 3 bases and J 4 bases, leaving 13 bases between the germline ends. CDR1 SQVTM and CDR2 ANQGSEA come from the germline V gene. This CDR3 has 14 residues.

This rearrangement joins TRBV5-1 to TRBJ2-6, with D perhaps TRBD1 (6 bases). The ends were cut back, 8 bases at V and 2 bases at J, with 17 bases in the middle. Germline loops: CDR1 SGHRS, CDR2 YFSETQ. This CDR3 has 16 residues. The CDR3 nucleotides read TGCGCCAGTCATAACAACAGGGCAGCTGGGGCCAACGTCCTGACTTTC. It codes for CASHNNRAAGANVLTF.

With regard to this clone: This sample includes further DNA sequences coding for the same CDR3. V and J are TRBV27 and TRBJ1-1; unclear D gene. The CDR3 is made up of 13 amino acids. With 6 bases removed from V and 4 bases from J, the gap between germline ends came to 12 bases. Germline V lookup: CDR1 MNHEY, CDR2 SMNVEV (reference sequence). The CDR3 DNA sequence: TGTGCCAGCAGCCCCCCAGGAGGCACTGAAGCTTTCTTT. Its translation is CASSPPGGTEAFF.

The chain couples TRBV2 to TRBJ1-1; 7 nucleotides align to TRBD1. The CDR3 has 16 amino acids. CDR1 and CDR2 from the germline V gene are SNHLY and FYNNEI. V dropped 6 bases and J dropped 0; count of bases not matched to a gene: 10. CDR3 coding DNA: TGTGCCAGCAGCCCTTGGGCAGGGGGAGTGAACACTGAAGCTTTCTTT. It yields the protein CASSPWAGGVNTEAFF. Looking up the rest from reference TRBV2 and TRBJ1-1 gives the full variable domain: EPEVTQTPSHQVTQMGQEVILRCVPISNHLYFYWYRQILGQKVEFLVSFYNNEISEKSEIFDDQFSVERPDGSNFTLKIRSTKLEDSAMYFCASSPWAGGVNTEAFFGQGTRLTVV.

Only one count was recorded for this clone. J is TRBJ1-3 and V is TRBV7-9; D call uncertain. The V gene's germline CDR1 is SEHNR and CDR2 FQNEAQ (reference sequence). The CDR3 has 14 amino acids. Trimming removed 3 bases at V and 4 bases at J, with 10 bases between. CDR3: CASSLQVLGNTIYF. In nucleotides, the CDR3 is TGTGCCAGCAGCTTGCAGGTTTTAGGAAACACCATATATTTT. Supplemented by reference TRBV7-9 and TRBJ1-3, the full variable domain reads DTGVSQNPRHKITKRGQNVTFRCDPISEHNRLYWYRQTLGQGPEFLTYFQNEAQLEKSRLLSDRFSAERPKGSFSTLEIQRTEQGDSAMYLCASSLQVLGNTIYFGEGSWLTVV.

This clone was observed a single time. The rearrangement joins TRBV7-3 to TRBJ2-3; D call uncertain. CDR1 SGHTA and CDR2 FQGTGA come from the germline V gene. The ends were cut back, 6 bases at V and 0 bases at J, with 13 bases in the middle. The CDR3 sequence is 15 residues long. DNA of the CDR3: TGTGCCAGCAGTCCAACCGGGTCTAGCACAGATACGCAGTATTTT. Translating gives CASSPTGSSTDTQYF.

The V call is TRBV10-3, the J call TRBJ2-7, with 7 bases fitting TRBD1. This CDR3 spans 15 amino acids. CDR1 ENHRY and CDR2 SYGVKD come from the germline V gene. V was pared by 3 bases and J by 2 bases, with 7 bases of the junction left unmatched. DNA of the CDR3: TGTGCCATCAGTGACCAACAGGGGAATGCCTACGAGCAGTACTTC. Translating gives CAISDQQGNAYEQYF.

The J gene is TRBJ1-3, the V gene TRBV28, with D unclear. The CDR3 runs 14 residues. Germline-derived CDR1 and CDR2 are MDHEN and SYDVKM. V was trimmed by 6 bases and J by 0 bases, leaving 9 bases between them. The chain's CDR3 is CASRPQYSGNTIYF. In nucleotides, the CDR3 is TGTGCCAGCAGACCACAGTACTCTGGAAACACCATATATTTT.

This clone was counted once. The rearrangement joins TRBV2 to TRBJ2-7; TRBD2 matches 9 bases. The junction had 8 bases not matched to a gene; V was cut back by 0 bases and J by 5 bases. This CDR3 region has 16 residues. Looked up from germline, CDR1 is SNHLY and CDR2 is FYNNEI. The CDR3 DNA follows: TGTGCCAGCAGTGAAGCCGAAGGACTAGCGATCCACGAGCAGTACTTC. Residues: CASSEAEGLAIHEQYF.

The chain recombines TRBV5-1 with TRBJ2-3; D not resolved. V was cut by 2 bases and J by 0 bases, with 4 bases left in between. Per the germline V gene, CDR1 is SGHRS and CDR2 is YFSETQ. The CDR3 covers 13 residues. The CDR3 loop reads CASSFDSTDTQYF. CDR3 DNA: TGCGCCAGCAGCTTCGACAGCACAGATACGCAGTATTTT.

The chain uses TRBV5-8 and TRBJ2-3; D gene unclear. V was cut by 1 base and J by 2 bases, with 8 bases left in between. CDR3 length: 14 residues. Germline V gene sequence: CDR1 SGHTS, CDR2 YDEGEE. CDR3 bases: TGTGCCAGCAGCTTGCCCCCCTACACAGATACGCAGTATTTT. Translated, it gives CASSLPPYTDTQYF.

This chain connects TRBV29-1 to TRBJ2-5; D remains ambiguous. The assigned J gene may be wrong: the sequence end matches TRBJ2-7 better. The CDR3 has 13 residues. CDR1 SQVTM and CDR2 ANQGSEA come from the germline V gene. The CDR3 DNA reads as TGCAGCGTTGAAGATCTTAAGGGTTACGAGCAGTACTTC. Its protein product is CSVEDLKGYEQYF.

The chain recombines TRBV9 with TRBJ2-3; D unresolved. Trimming pared 0 bases from V and 7 bases from J, leaving 9 bases between. The germline CDR1 and CDR2 sequences are SGDLS and YYNGEE. CDR3 length: 13 residues. The CDR3 DNA follows: TGTGCCAGCAGCGTAGCTGAACAAAATACGCAGTATTTT. It specifies CASSVAEQNTQYF.

V is TRBV7-2 and J is TRBJ2-3; D is perhaps TRBD2 (6 bases). Germline values: CDR1 SGHTA, CDR2 FQGNSA. This CDR3 has 15 amino acids. V dropped 0 bases and J dropped 2 bases, with 9 bases sitting between them. Here the CDR3 reads CASSLASGFTDTQYF. The CDR3 DNA reads TGTGCCAGCAGCTTAGCTAGCGGATTCACAGATACGCAGTATTTT.

This chain joins TRBV28 and TRBJ2-7, with D perhaps matching TRBD1 (5 bases). Trimming shortened V by 6 bases and J by 6 bases, and 12 bases separated the two germline ends. Germline V gene lookup returns CDR1 MDHEN and CDR2 SYDVKM. The CDR3 extends over 12 amino acids. CDR3 protein: CASRFSTGEQYF. CDR3 in DNA: TGTGCCAGCAGATTCTCCACAGGCGAGCAGTACTTC. The full variable domain, its missing parts supplied by reference TRBV28 and TRBJ2-7, is DVKVTQSSRYLVKRTGEKVFLECVQDMDHENMFWYRQDPGLGLRLIYFSYDVKMKEKGDIPEGYSVSREKKERFSLILESASTNQTSMYLCASRFSTGEQYFGPGTRLTVT.

The chain employs TRBV18 and TRBJ2-2; TRBD2 aligns across 8 bases. Germline V gene sequence: CDR1 KGHSH, CDR2 LQKENI. The J segment lost 5 bases and the V segment lost 1 base, leaving 6 bases of the junction unmatched. This CDR3 contains 16 residues. CDR3 DNA: TGTGCCAGCTCACCACAAACGGGAGGGAGTACCGGGGAGCTGTTTTTT. Translation gives CASSPQTGGSTGELFF.

This clone was picked up one time. The same CDR3 also results from other DNA sequences found in this sample. J is TRBJ2-1 and V is TRBV7-9, with 9 bases fitting TRBD2. CDR1 is SEHNR and CDR2 is FQNEAQ in the germline V gene (reference sequence). The junction had 1 base not matched to a gene; V was cut back by 3 bases and J by 4 bases. The CDR3 is made up of 14 amino acids. This CDR3 reads CASSLTSGYNEQFF. DNA for the CDR3: TGTGCCAGCAGCTTGACTAGCGGTTACAATGAGCAGTTCTTC.

This chain uses TRBV5-1 with TRBJ1-3; tentative D call: TRBD1 (6 bases). CDR3 length: 18 amino acids. V lost 1 base to trimming and J lost 0 bases, with 17 bases between them. Germline CDR1 is SGHRS and CDR2 is YFSETQ. The CDR3 here is CASSLNPGHDTSGNTIYF. CDR3 coding DNA: TGCGCCAGCAGCTTGAATCCGGGACACGATACCTCTGGAAACACCATATATTTT.

The chain has TRBV12-5 and TRBJ2-1; 11 positions match TRBD2. Trimming at V came to 6 bases and at J to 4 bases, leaving 5 bases not matched to a gene. Germline values: CDR1 LGHNT, CDR2 FRNRAP. This CDR3 region has 15 residues. The CDR3 here is CASGPGTSGYNEQFF. The CDR3, as DNA: TGTGCTAGTGGCCCCGGGACTAGCGGATACAATGAGCAGTTCTTC.

The chain couples TRBV28 to TRBJ2-2; the D is unclear. This CDR3 spans 14 amino acids. Germline V gene data show CDR1 as MDHEN and CDR2 as SYDVKM. The V end lost 2 bases, the J end lost 4 bases, and 8 bases lay between the germline ends. CDR3 DNA sequence: TGTGCCAGCAGTTTACCGGGTCTCACCGGGGAGCTGTTTTTT. As protein: CASSLPGLTGELFF.

J is TRBJ2-1 and V is TRBV15, with D possibly matching TRBD2 (5 bases). V gave up 5 bases and J gave up 3 bases, with 11 bases separating them. The germline CDR1 and CDR2 sequences are LNHNV and YYDKDF (reference sequence). The CDR3 length is 14 residues. Written as DNA, the CDR3 is TGTGCCACCAGCGAGGACTCGTACTACAATGAGCAGTTCTTC. Residues: CATSEDSYYNEQFF.

The chain uses TRBV2 and TRBJ2-7; 10 bases match TRBD2. The CDR3 sequence is 15 residues long. The V and J ends lost 2 bases and 6 bases, in that order; junction bases with no gene match: 7. Germline V gene lookup returns CDR1 SNHLY and CDR2 FYNNEI. CDR3 residues: CASSERLAGVGEQYF. The CDR3 coding sequence is TGTGCCAGCAGTGAACGCCTAGCGGGAGTCGGCGAGCAGTACTTC.

V and J are TRBV18 and TRBJ1-4; D may be TRBD1 (5 bases). This CDR3 has 13 residues. Looked up from germline, CDR1 is KGHSH and CDR2 is LQKENI. With 3 bases removed from V and 7 bases from J, the gap between germline ends came to 9 bases. The CDR3 DNA sequence: TGTGCCAGCTCACCCGACAGCCGTGAAAAACTGTTTTTT. Its protein is CASSPDSREKLFF.

The V and J genes are TRBV2 and TRBJ1-1; D is unresolved. Trimming stripped 7 bases from V and 8 bases from J, with 14 bases between. CDR3 length: 12 residues. Germline V CDR1 and CDR2: SNHLY, FYNNEI. CDR3 sequence (DNA): TGTGCCAGCACAGAGGAAGGGTTGGAAGCTTTCTTT. Amino acid sequence: CASTEEGLEAFF.